This T cell receptor beta chain was captured in a study of OX40 agonist ivuxolimab in advanced cancers. Patients with autoimmune history or systemic immunosuppression were excluded. TCRdb's copy holds only in-frame clones and misses some; the assay was immunoSEQ multiplex PCR. The table includes about 67,000 clones, about 85% detected once. Trimming cost V 6 bases and J 2 bases, with 13 bases left between them. The CDR3 length is 14 residues. Germline V lookup: CDR1 MNHNS, CDR2 SASEGT. The sample consisted of CD4+ or CD8+ T cells sorted from blood, taken in a trial of the OX40 agonist ivuxolimab. This clonotype originated in an adult with an advanced solid tumor such as melanoma, head and neck, liver or kidney cancer. The chain is built from TRBV6-1 and TRBJ1-1; D unresolved. As DNA, the CDR3 is TGTGCCAGCAGCTTGTTCCCTGGTAACACTGAAGCTTTCTTT. Protein sequence: CASSLFPGNTEAFF.